Sequencing of this TCR beta chain was carried out in a study of blood T cell repertoires in COVID-19. Overall study context: T cells, B-cell-depleted T cells, or PBMCs provided the cDNA or gDNA that served as material.

The CDR3 is made up of 13 amino acids. V lost 4 bases and J lost 9; bases outside the gene matches: 9. Per the germline V gene, CDR1 is LGHDT and CDR2 is YNNKEL (reference sequence). The table came from immunoSEQ multiplex PCR; TCRdb's copy has only in-frame clones and leaves some out. The sample contains over 120,000 clones, over 60% of which appear only once. The sample taken for sequencing was peripheral blood. J is TRBJ2-7 and V is TRBV3-1 (or the pseudogene TRBV3-2); 7 nucleotides align to TRBD2. This sequence was found in an elderly woman with active or convalescent COVID-19. Here the CDR3 reads CASSRGRGSPQYF. CDR3 in DNA: TGTGCCAGCAGCCGGGGGAGGGGTTCCCCGCAGTACTTC.